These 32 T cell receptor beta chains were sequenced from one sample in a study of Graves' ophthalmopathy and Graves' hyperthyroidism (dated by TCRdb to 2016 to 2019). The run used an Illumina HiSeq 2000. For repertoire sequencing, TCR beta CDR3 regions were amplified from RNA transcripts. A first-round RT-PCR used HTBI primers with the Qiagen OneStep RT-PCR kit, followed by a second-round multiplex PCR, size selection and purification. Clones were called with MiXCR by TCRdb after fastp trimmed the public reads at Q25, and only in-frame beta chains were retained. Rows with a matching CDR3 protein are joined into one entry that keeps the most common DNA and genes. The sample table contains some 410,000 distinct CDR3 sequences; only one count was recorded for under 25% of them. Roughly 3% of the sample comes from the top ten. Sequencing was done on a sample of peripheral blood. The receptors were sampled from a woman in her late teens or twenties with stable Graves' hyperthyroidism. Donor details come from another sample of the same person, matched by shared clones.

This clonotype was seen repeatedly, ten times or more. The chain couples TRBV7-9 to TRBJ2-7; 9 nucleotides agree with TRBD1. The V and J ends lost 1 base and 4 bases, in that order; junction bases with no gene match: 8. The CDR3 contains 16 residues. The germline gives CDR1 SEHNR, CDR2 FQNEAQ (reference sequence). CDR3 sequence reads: CASSLEGTGLVYEQYF. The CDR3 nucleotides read TGTGCCAGCAGCTTAGAAGGGACAGGGCTCGTTTACGAGCAGTACTTC.

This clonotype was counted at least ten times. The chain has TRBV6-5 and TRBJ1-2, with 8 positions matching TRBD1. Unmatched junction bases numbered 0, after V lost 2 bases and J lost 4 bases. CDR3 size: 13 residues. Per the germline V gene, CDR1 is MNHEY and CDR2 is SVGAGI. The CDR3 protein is CASSYTGGYGYTF. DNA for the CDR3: TGTGCCAGCAGTTACACAGGGGGCTATGGCTACACCTTC.

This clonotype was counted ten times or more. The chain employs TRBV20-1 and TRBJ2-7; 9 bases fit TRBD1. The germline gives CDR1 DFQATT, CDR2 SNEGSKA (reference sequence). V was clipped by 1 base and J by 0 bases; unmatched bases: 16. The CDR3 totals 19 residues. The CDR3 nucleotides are TGCAGTGCTAGAGGAACAGGGGGCGCAAGTTTTGGGCTCTCCTACGAGCAGTACTTC. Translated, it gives CSARGTGGASFGLSYEQYF.

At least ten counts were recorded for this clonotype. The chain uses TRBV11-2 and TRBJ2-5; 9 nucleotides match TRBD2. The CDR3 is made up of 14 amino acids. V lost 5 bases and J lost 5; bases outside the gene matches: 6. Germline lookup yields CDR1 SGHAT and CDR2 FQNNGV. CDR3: CASSTGAGGETQYF. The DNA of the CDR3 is TGTGCCAGCAGCACCGGGGCGGGGGGGGAGACCCAGTACTTC.

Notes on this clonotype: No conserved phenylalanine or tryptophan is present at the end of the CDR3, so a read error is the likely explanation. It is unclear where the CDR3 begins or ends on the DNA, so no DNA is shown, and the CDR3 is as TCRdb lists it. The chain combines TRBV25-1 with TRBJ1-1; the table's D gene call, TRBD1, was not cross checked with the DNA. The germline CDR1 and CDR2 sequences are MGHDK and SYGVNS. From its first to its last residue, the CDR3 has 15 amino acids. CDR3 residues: CASSERGTVNTEACV.

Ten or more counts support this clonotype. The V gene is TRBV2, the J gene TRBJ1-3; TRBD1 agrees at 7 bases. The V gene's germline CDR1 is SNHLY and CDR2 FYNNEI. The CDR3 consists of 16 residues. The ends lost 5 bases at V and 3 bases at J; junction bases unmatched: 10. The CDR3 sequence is CASSKPRDRGGNTIYF. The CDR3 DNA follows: TGTGCCAGCAGTAAACCAAGGGACAGAGGTGGAAACACCATATATTTT. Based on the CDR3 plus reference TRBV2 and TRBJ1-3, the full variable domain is EPEVTQTPSHQVTQMGQEVILRCVPISNHLYFYWYRQILGQKVEFLVSFYNNEISEKSEIFDDQFSVERPDGSNFTLKIRSTKLEDSAMYFCASSKPRDRGGNTIYFGEGSWLTVV.

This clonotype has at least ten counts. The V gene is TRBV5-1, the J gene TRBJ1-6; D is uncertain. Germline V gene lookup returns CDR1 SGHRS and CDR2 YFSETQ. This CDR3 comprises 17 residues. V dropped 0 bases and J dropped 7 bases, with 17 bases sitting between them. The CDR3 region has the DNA TGCGCCAGCAGCTTGGCAGACCCAGGCGGGAAGAATTCACCCCTCCACTTT. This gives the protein CASSLADPGGKNSPLHF.

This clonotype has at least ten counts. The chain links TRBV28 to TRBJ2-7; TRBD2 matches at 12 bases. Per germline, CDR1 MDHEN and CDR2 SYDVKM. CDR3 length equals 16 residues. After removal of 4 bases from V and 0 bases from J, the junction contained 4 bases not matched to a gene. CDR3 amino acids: CASSWTSGTFSYEQYF. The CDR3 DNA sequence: TGTGCCAGCAGTTGGACTAGCGGGACCTTCTCCTACGAGCAGTACTTC.

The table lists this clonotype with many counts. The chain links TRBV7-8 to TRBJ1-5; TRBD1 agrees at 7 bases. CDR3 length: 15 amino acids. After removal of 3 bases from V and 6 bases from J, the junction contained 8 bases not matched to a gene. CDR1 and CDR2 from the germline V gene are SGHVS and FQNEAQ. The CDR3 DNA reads TGTGCCAGCAGCTTCTTACAGGGGCCGAGTCAGCCCCAGCATTTT. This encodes CASSFLQGPSQPQHF. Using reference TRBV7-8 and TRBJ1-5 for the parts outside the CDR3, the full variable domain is GAGVSQSPRYKVAKRGQDVALRCDPISGHVSLFWYQQALGQGPEFLTYFQNEAQLDKSGLPSDRFFAERPEGSVSTLKIQRTQQEDSAVYLCASSFLQGPSQPQHFGDGTRLSIL.

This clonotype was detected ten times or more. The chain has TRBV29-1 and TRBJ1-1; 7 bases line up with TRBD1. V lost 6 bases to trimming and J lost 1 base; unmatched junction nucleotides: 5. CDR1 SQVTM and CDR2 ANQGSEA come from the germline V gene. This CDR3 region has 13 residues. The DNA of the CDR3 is TGCAGCGTGGAGGACAGGAGGAACACTGAAGCTTTCTTT. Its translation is CSVEDRRNTEAFF.

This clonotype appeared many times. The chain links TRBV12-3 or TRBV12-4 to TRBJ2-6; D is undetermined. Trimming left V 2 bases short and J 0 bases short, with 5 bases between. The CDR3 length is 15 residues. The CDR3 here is CASSLSISGANVLTF. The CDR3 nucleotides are TGTGCCAGCAGTTTAAGCATCTCTGGGGCCAACGTCCTGACTTTC.

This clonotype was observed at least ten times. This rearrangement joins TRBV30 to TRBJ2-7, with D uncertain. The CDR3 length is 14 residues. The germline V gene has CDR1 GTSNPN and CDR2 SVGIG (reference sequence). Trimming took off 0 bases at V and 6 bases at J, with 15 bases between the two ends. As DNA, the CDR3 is TGTGCCTGGAGTGTAACCCTCGGATCCGGCGAGCAGTACTTC. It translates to CAWSVTLGSGEQYF.

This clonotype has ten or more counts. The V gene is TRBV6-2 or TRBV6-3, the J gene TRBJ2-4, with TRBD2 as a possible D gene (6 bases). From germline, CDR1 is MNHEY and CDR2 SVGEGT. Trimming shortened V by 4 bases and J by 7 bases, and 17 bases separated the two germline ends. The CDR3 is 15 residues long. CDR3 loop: CASSFCPGVMNIQYF. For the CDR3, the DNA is TGTGCCAGCAGTTTTTGTCCGGGGGTAATGAACATTCAGTACTTC.

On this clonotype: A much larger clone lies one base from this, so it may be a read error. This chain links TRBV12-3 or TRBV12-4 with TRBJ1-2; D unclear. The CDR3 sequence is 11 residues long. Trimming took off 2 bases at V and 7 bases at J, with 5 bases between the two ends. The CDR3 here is CASSLRVGYTF. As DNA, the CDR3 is TGTGCCAGCAGTTTAAGGGTTGGCTACACCTTC.

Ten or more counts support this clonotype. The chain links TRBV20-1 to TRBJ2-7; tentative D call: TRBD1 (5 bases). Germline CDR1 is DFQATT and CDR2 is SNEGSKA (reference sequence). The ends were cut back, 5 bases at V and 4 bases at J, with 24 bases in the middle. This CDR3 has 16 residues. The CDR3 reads CSASIRAERERYEQYF. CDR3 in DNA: TGCAGTGCTTCGATCAGGGCCGAGAGAGAGAGATACGAGCAGTACTTC.

CDR3: CASSYGTGGITEAFF. As DNA, the CDR3 is TGTGCCAGCAGCTACGGGACAGGGGGTATCACTGAAGCTTTCTTT. The chain employs TRBV5-6 and TRBJ1-1; 11 bases fit TRBD1. Trimming cost V 3 bases and J 4 bases; bases outside gene matches: 5. Germline V gene sequence: CDR1 SGHDT, CDR2 YYEEEE. The CDR3 contains 15 residues.

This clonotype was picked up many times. CDR3 protein: CASKFFGRGANVLTF. The CDR3 DNA sequence: TGTGCCAGCAAGTTCTTCGGCCGGGGGGCCAACGTCCTGACTTTC. The rearrangement links TRBV12-3 or TRBV12-4 to TRBJ2-6; D is unresolved. The CDR3 is 15 amino acids. V was pared by 7 bases and J by 4 bases, with 14 bases between.

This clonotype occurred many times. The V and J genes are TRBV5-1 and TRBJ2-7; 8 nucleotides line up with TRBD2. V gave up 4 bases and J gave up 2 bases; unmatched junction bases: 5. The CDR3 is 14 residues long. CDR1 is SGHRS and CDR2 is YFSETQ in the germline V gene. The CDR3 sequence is CASSPTGGTYEQYF. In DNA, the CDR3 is TGCGCCAGCAGCCCCACGGGAGGGACCTACGAGCAGTACTTC.

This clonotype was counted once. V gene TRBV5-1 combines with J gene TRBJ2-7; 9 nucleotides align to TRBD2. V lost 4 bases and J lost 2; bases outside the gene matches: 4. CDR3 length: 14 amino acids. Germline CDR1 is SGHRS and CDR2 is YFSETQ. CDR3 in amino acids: CASSASGATYEQYF. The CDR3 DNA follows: TGCGCCAGCAGCGCTAGCGGGGCAACCTACGAGCAGTACTTC.

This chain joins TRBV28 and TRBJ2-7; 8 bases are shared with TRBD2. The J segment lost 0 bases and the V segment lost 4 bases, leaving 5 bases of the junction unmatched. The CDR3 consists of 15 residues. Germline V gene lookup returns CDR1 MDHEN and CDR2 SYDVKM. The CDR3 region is CASSSAGVGSYEQYF. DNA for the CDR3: TGTGCCAGCAGTTCAGCGGGAGTGGGCTCCTACGAGCAGTACTTC.

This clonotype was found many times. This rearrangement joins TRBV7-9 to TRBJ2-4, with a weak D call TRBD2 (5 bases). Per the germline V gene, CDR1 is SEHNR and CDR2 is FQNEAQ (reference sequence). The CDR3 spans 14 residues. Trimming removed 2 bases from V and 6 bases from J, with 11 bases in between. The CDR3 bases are TGTGCCAGCAGCTTACCGGGGAAAGGAAACATTCAGTACTTC. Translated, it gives CASSLPGKGNIQYF.

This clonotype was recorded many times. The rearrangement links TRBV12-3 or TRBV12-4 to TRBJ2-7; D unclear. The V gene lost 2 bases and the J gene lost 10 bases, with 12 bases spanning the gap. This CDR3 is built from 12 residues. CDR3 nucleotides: TGTGCCAGCAGTTTAAGTTCGTATGACCAGTACTTC. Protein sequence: CASSLSSYDQYF.

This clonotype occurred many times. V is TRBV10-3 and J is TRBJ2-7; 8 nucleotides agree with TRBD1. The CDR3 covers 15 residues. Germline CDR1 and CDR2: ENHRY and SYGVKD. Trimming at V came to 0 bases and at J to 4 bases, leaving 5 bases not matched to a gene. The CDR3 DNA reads TGTGCCATCAGTGAGTCGGACAGGGCTCTTTACGAGCAGTACTTC. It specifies CAISESDRALYEQYF.

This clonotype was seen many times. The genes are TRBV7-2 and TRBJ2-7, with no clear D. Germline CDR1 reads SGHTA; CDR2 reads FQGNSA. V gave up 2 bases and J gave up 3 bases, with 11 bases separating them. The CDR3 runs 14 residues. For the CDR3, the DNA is TGTGCCAGCAGCTTATTGCGGTTATACTACGAGCAGTACTTC. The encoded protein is CASSLLRLYYEQYF. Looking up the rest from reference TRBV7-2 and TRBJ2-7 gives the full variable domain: GAGVSQSPSNKVTEKGKDVELRCDPISGHTALYWYRQSLGQGLEFLIYFQGNSAPDKSGLPSDRFSAERTGGSVSTLTIQRTQQEDSAVYLCASSLLRLYYEQYFGPGTRLTVT.

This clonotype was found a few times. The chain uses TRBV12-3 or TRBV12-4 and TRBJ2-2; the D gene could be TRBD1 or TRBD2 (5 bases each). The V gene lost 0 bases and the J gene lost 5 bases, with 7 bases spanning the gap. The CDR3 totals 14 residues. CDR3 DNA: TGTGCCAGCAGTTTAGCTGAGGGGACCGGGGAGCTGTTTTTT. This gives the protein CASSLAEGTGELFF.

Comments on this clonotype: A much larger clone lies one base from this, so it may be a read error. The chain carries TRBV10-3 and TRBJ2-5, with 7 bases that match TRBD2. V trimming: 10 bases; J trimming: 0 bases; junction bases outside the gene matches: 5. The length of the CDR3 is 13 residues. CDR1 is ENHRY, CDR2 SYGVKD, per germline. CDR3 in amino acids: CATYAGDQETQYF. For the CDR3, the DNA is TGTGCCACCTATGCGGGGGACCAAGAGACCCAGTACTTC.

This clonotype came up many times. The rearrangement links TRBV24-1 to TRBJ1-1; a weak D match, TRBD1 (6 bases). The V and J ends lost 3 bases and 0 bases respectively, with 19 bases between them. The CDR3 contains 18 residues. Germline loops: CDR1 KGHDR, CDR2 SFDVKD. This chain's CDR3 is CATSDRNQDSQMNTEAFF. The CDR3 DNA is TGTGCCACCAGTGATAGAAACCAGGACAGCCAGATGAACACTGAAGCTTTCTTT.

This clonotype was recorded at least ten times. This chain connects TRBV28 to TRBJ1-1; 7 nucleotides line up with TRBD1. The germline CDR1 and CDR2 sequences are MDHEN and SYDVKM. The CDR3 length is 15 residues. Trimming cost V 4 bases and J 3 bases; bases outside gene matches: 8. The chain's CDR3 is CASSSLLDRDTEAFF. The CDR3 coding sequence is TGTGCCAGCAGTTCCCTGCTCGACAGGGACACTGAAGCTTTCTTT.

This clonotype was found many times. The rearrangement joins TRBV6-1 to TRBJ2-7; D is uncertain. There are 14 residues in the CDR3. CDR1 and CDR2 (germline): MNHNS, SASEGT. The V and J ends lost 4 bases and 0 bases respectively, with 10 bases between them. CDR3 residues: CASSVENGSYEQYF. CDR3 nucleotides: TGTGCCAGCAGTGTTGAAAACGGCTCCTACGAGCAGTACTTC.

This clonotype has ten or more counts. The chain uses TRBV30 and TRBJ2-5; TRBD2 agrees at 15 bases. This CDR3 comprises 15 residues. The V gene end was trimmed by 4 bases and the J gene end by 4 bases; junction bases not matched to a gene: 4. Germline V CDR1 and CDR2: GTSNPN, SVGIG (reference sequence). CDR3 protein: CAWNGLAGGGETQYF. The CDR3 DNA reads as TGTGCCTGGAATGGACTAGCGGGAGGGGGAGAGACCCAGTACTTC.

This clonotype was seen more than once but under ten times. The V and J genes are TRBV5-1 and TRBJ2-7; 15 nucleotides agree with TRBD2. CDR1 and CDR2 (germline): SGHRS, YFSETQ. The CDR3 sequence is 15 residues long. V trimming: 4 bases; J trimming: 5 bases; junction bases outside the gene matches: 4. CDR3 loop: CASSPGLAGGHEQYF. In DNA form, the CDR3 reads TGCGCCAGCAGCCCGGGACTAGCGGGAGGTCACGAGCAGTACTTC.

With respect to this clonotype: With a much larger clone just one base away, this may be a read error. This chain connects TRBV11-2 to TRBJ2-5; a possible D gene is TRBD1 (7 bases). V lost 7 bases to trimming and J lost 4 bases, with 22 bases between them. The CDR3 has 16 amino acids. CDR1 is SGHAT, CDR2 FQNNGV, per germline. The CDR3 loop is CASMSLARGVRETQYF. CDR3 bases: TGTGCCAGCATGTCGCTTGCCAGGGGGGTTCGAGAGACCCAGTACTTC.